This T cell receptor beta chain is drawn from a study of cytomegalovirus exposure and HLA in healthy donors. PCR employed 60 Vbeta and 13 Jbeta primers. Data came from immunoSEQ multiplex PCR; TCRdb stores just in-frame clones and leaves some out. Its table lists nearly 200,000 clones. The CDR3 has 19 amino acids. Germline loops: CDR1 ENHRY, CDR2 SYGVKD. The J segment lost 0 bases and the V segment lost 6 bases, leaving 17 bases of the junction unmatched. The specimen sequenced was PBMCs. This chain joins TRBV10-3 and TRBJ1-2, with 9 bases matching TRBD1. This receptor was taken from a boy under 18 in good health and CMV-seronegative. The CDR3 DNA is TGTGCCATCAGGCCGGGACAGGGATCCAGCTTCCGAGCTAACTATGGCTACACCTTC. Protein: CAIRPGQGSSFRANYGYTF.